This T cell receptor (beta chain) is drawn from a study of T cell responses to AZD1222 COVID-19 vaccine. Whole-study results and caveats: Clonal diversity may have been underestimated, and the donors were mostly white British, with more females than males. Repertoire sampling happened only post peak T cell response.

This CDR3 spans 15 amino acids. J lost 4 bases, V lost 6 bases, and 8 bases had no gene match. CDR1 is SNHLY, CDR2 FYNNEI, per germline. Concerning this clone: Its target is not known.

The protocol was immunoSEQ multiplex PCR, while the TCRdb copy is restricted to in-frame clones and leaves out a portion. The sample includes more than 100,000 clones, just under 90% of them seen just once. The receptor's source is an adult in good health. This specimen consisted of peripheral blood, obtained on day 0 of AZD1222 vaccination. This rearrangement joins TRBV2 to TRBJ1-1; 10 bases fit TRBD1. Here the CDR3 reads CASRGTGESGTEAFF. The CDR3 coding sequence is TGTGCCAGCAGAGGGACAGGGGAATCGGGCACTGAAGCTTTCTTT.